The 7 T cell receptor beta chains below all came from one sample that was sequenced in a study of blood T cells in healthy people across ages. With a J-beta primer mix and a sample-barcoded 5' primer, a second PCR ran about 7 to 12 cycles. TCRdb ran MiXCR on the 5' RACE reads and lists one entry per CDR3 protein. The table has 1.5 million to 2 million distinct CDR3 sequences, approximately 32% seen once. The sequencing sample was made of blood. These receptors came from a woman aged 25 to 45 in good health.

This chain links TRBV24-1 with TRBJ1-4; 7 nucleotides match TRBD1. The length of the CDR3 is 19 residues. Looked up from germline, CDR1 is KGHDR and CDR2 is SFDVKD. V dropped 3 bases and J dropped 0; count of bases not matched to a gene: 12. The CDR3 is CATSDTGTEKAATNEKLFF. DNA for the CDR3: TGTGCCACCAGTGATACCGGGACAGAGAAAGCAGCAACTAATGAAAAACTGTTTTTT.

The V gene is TRBV20-1, the J gene TRBJ2-5; TRBD2 agrees at 11 bases. This CDR3 region has 18 residues. Germline CDR1 reads DFQATT; CDR2 reads SNEGSKA (reference sequence). V trimming: 0 bases; J trimming: 11 bases; junction bases outside the gene matches: 20. The CDR3 region is CSARDSLAGGLTRGEQYF. CDR3 sequence (DNA): TGCAGTGCTAGAGATTCGCTAGCGGGAGGTCTCACAAGGGGGGAGCAGTACTTC.

This clonotype was seen more than once but under ten times. The gene calls are TRBV6-5 and TRBJ1-4; D unresolved. The CDR3 covers 15 residues. Germline CDR1 is MNHEY and CDR2 is SVGAGI. The V gene lost 4 bases and the J gene lost 2 bases, with 11 bases spanning the gap. CDR3 amino acids: CASSSIGSTNEKLFF. For the CDR3, the DNA is TGTGCCAGCAGTTCCATAGGGTCGACTAATGAAAAACTGTTTTTT.

This clonotype was observed once. The CDR3 spells CASGINTGLEQYF. CDR3 in DNA: TGCGCCAGCGGGATTAATACAGGGCTCGAGCAGTACTTC. V gene TRBV5-1 combines with J gene TRBJ2-7; perhaps TRBD1 as D (6 bases). CDR3 size: 13 residues. Germline V CDR1 and CDR2: SGHRS, YFSETQ. Deletions cut 7 bases from V and 6 bases from J, with 17 bases between.

V is TRBV10-3 and J is TRBJ1-2; D call uncertain. CDR1 is ENHRY, CDR2 SYGVKD, per germline. This CDR3 is built from 15 residues. V gave up 0 bases and J gave up 5 bases, with 13 bases separating them. The chain's CDR3 is CAISESILGRYGYTF. DNA for the CDR3: TGTGCCATCAGTGAGTCGATTCTGGGGAGGTATGGCTACACCTTC.

There are a few counts of this clonotype. The genes are TRBV20-1 and TRBJ2-7; D remains unclear. The CDR3 loop spans 12 amino acids. Germline assignment: CDR1 DFQATT and CDR2 SNEGSKA (reference sequence). Trimming left V 6 bases short and J 2 bases short, with 11 bases between. The CDR3 region is CSAPERTYEQYF. CDR3 coding DNA: TGCAGTGCCCCTGAAAGAACCTACGAGCAGTACTTC.

Ten or more counts support this clonotype. The rearrangement links TRBV4-1 to TRBJ2-7; 8 bases map to TRBD1. V was pared by 4 bases and J by 3 bases, with 5 bases of the junction left unmatched. The V gene's germline CDR1 is MGHRA and CDR2 YSYEKL. The CDR3 is 14 amino acids. This CDR3 is CASSPITGGYEQYF. The DNA of the CDR3 is TGCGCCAGCAGCCCCATTACAGGGGGCTACGAGCAGTACTTC.